The present T cell receptor beta chain was sequenced within a study of OX40 agonist ivuxolimab in advanced cancers. Data came from immunoSEQ multiplex PCR; TCRdb stores just in-frame clones and leaves some out. The sample has about 73,000 clones; more than 85% are singletons. The CDR3 contains 15 residues. Germline loops: CDR1 SEHNR, CDR2 FQNEAQ (reference sequence). V was shortened by 7 bases and J by 6 bases, with 21 bases between the two germline ends. This sequence was found in an adult with an advanced solid tumor such as melanoma, head and neck, liver or kidney cancer. The specimen comprised CD4+ or CD8+ T cells sorted from blood, sampled in a trial of the OX40 agonist ivuxolimab. The rearrangement uses TRBV7-9 and TRBJ1-2; no definite D call. The CDR3 DNA sequence: TGTGCCAGCACCTTCACAACCGGGGAACCGGATGGCTACACCTTC. It translates to CASTFTTGEPDGYTF.